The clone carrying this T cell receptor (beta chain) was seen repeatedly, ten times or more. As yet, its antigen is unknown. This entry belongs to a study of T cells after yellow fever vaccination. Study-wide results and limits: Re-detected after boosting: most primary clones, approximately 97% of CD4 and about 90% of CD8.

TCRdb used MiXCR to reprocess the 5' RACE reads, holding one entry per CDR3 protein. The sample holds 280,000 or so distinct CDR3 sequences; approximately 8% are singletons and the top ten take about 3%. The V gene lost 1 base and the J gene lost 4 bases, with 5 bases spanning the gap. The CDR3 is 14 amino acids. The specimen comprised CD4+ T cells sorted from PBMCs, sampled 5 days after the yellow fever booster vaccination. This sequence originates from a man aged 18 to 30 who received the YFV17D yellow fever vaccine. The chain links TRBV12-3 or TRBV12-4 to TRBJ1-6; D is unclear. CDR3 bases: TGTGCCAGCAGTTTAGGTGGATATAATTCACCCCTCCACTTT. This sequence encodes CASSLGGYNSPLHF.